The 21 T cell receptor beta chains presented below share a single source sample, sequenced in a study of T-cell memory formation after mild COVID-19. TCRdb independently ran MiXCR on the 5' RACE reads; one entry per CDR3 protein. The data show about 450,000 distinct CDR3 sequences, 23% seen once. The specimen sequenced was PBMCs or a T cell subset sorted from them (not recorded which). These receptors originate from an adult woman who had mild COVID-19 (a few samples of this study predate the infection). Cell type and time point are not known.

This sequence joins TRBV20-1 and TRBJ2-7, with D possibly being TRBD2 (5 bases). Trimming cost V 4 bases and J 3 bases, with 16 bases left between them. The CDR3 extends over 14 amino acids. Germline CDR1 and CDR2: DFQATT and SNEGSKA (reference sequence). CDR3 residues: CSATSMEEIYEQYF. In DNA, the CDR3 is TGCAGTGCTACCTCAATGGAGGAGATCTACGAGCAGTACTTC.

V and J are TRBV9 and TRBJ1-5; D is undetermined. The germline V and J ends were trimmed by 3 bases and 3 bases, with 10 bases remaining between them. This CDR3 has 14 residues. Per the germline V gene, CDR1 is SGDLS and CDR2 is YYNGEE. Here the CDR3 DNA reads TGTGCCAGCAGCGCGTCCCAGTCCAATCAGCCCCAGCATTTT. Translation: CASSASQSNQPQHF.

This clonotype was detected many times. The chain carries TRBV14 and TRBJ2-3, with D possibly called TRBD1 or TRBD2 (5 bases each). The germline V gene has CDR1 SGHDN and CDR2 FVKESK. The CDR3 sequence is 17 residues long. V was pared by 4 bases and J by 3 bases, with 20 bases between. This CDR3 reads CASSPGDPFVGTDTQYF. In DNA form, the CDR3 reads TGTGCCAGCAGCCCCGGGGACCCCTTTGTAGGGACAGATACGCAGTATTTT.

The gene calls are TRBV7-9 and TRBJ2-1; the match to TRBD1 covers 7 bases. CDR1 is SEHNR, CDR2 FQNEAQ, per germline (reference sequence). V gave up 5 bases and J gave up 1 base; unmatched junction bases: 5. The CDR3 loop spans 15 amino acids. The CDR3 nucleotides are TGTGCCAGCAGCACCGACAGGGATTCCTACAATGAGCAGTTCTTC. Amino acid sequence: CASSTDRDSYNEQFF.

This clonotype was seen a few times. This chain uses TRBV7-9 with TRBJ2-4, with D possibly being TRBD2 (5 bases). The V gene's germline CDR1 is SEHNR and CDR2 FQNEAQ (reference sequence). The CDR3 is made up of 13 amino acids. Deletions cut 5 bases from V and 5 bases from J, with 10 bases between. The CDR3 sequence is CASSIQRENIQYF. CDR3 in DNA: TGTGCCAGCAGCATACAGAGGGAAAACATTCAGTACTTC.

The V and J genes are TRBV2 and TRBJ2-1; 7 nucleotides align to TRBD2. This CDR3 spans 13 amino acids. The V segment lost 8 bases and the J segment 6 bases; nucleotides outside the gene matches: 7. Germline assignment: CDR1 SNHLY and CDR2 FYNNEI. The CDR3 DNA follows: TGTGCCAGCGAGTCGGGGGGACGCAATGAGCAGTTCTTC. This sequence encodes CASESGGRNEQFF.

The chain carries TRBV6-6 and TRBJ2-2, with 9 nucleotides matching TRBD2. The germline V gene has CDR1 MNHNY and CDR2 SVGAGI (reference sequence). This CDR3 has 16 residues. The trim removed 2 bases at V and 7 bases at J, leaving 8 bases unmatched. CDR3 sequence: CASSYGWLAGVGELFF. The CDR3 DNA reads as TGTGCCAGCAGTTACGGGTGGTTAGCGGGAGTCGGGGAGCTGTTTTTT.

The rearrangement joins TRBV27 to TRBJ1-2; TRBD1 aligns across 7 bases. CDR1 MNHEY and CDR2 SMNVEV come from the germline V gene (reference sequence). V was clipped by 6 bases and J by 4 bases; unmatched bases: 5. The CDR3 contains 13 residues. The CDR3 DNA is TGTGCCAGCAGCCCCCGGGACAGCTATGGCTACACCTTC. Translated: CASSPRDSYGYTF.

The rearrangement links TRBV10-3 to TRBJ2-1, with D perhaps being TRBD1 or TRBD2 (5 bases each). Trimming cost V 9 bases and J 4 bases, with 19 bases left between them. The CDR3 is 15 amino acids. Germline-derived CDR1 and CDR2 are ENHRY and SYGVKD. CDR3 bases: TGTGCCATTGGCCCTCCGGGACGGAGTTACAATGAGCAGTTCTTC. Translating gives CAIGPPGRSYNEQFF.

In this sample, this clonotype turned up a few times. The CDR3: CASTLRGLNTEAFF. For the CDR3, the DNA is TGCGCCAGCACCCTAAGAGGTCTGAACACTGAAGCTTTCTTT. V gene TRBV5-1 combines with J gene TRBJ1-1; D unresolved. The CDR3 length is 14 residues. Germline V gene data show CDR1 as SGHRS and CDR2 as YFSETQ. The germline V and J ends were trimmed by 6 bases and 0 bases, with 12 bases remaining between them.

This clonotype was detected only a few times. The chain uses TRBV4-1 and TRBJ2-7; a possible D gene is TRBD2 (6 bases). Germline V gene lookup returns CDR1 MGHRA and CDR2 YSYEKL. V was clipped by 0 bases and J by 1 base, with 16 bases between them. This CDR3 has 17 amino acids. In DNA form, the CDR3 reads TGCGCCAGCAGCCAAGATGGGCGGCGCGGGACGTCCTACGAGCAGTACTTC. Translation: CASSQDGRRGTSYEQYF.

The sample holds many counts of this clonotype. The V gene is TRBV23-1, the J gene TRBJ2-3; 8 nucleotides agree with TRBD2. TRBV23-1 is marked as an open reading frame, function uncertain. J lost 2 bases, V lost 4 bases, and 23 bases had no gene match. The CDR3 totals 21 residues. CDR3 nucleotides: TGCGCCAGCAGTCGGGGCAATGGTGGGCGGGAGGACCAGTCGTCCACAGATACGCAGTATTTT. Residues: CASSRGNGGREDQSSTDTQYF.

V is TRBV6-5 and J is TRBJ1-6; perhaps TRBD1 as D (6 bases). V was trimmed by 6 bases and J by 8 bases, leaving 11 bases between them. This CDR3 has 13 amino acids. Per the germline V gene, CDR1 is MNHEY and CDR2 is SVGAGI. The CDR3 loop reads CASSDRIDSPLHF. In DNA form, the CDR3 reads TGTGCCAGCAGCGACAGGATCGATTCACCCCTCCACTTT.

V gene TRBV7-2 combines with J gene TRBJ1-1; the match to TRBD1 covers 7 bases. The V gene end was trimmed by 4 bases and the J gene end by 2 bases; junction bases not matched to a gene: 10. Germline V gives CDR1 SGHTA, CDR2 FQGNSA. The CDR3 has 16 residues. The CDR3 protein is CASSSPGQSFNTEAFF. The DNA for the CDR3 is TGTGCCAGCAGCTCCCCGGGACAGTCTTTTAACACTGAAGCTTTCTTT.

A few counts support this clonotype. The chain uses TRBV6-5 and TRBJ1-2, with a possible D match to TRBD1 (5 bases). Germline V gene sequence: CDR1 MNHEY, CDR2 SVGAGI. V was clipped by 5 bases and J by 2 bases, with 12 bases between them. The CDR3 is 14 residues long. In DNA form, the CDR3 reads TGTGCCAGCAGTAGGGGAGTCTCGAACTATGGCTACACCTTC. Protein: CASSRGVSNYGYTF.

V and J are TRBV2 and TRBJ2-1; tentatively, D is TRBD1 or TRBD2 (5 bases each). The V end was cut by 3 bases, the J end by 8 bases, with 14 bases between. Germline CDR1 SNHLY, CDR2 FYNNEI. The CDR3 totals 14 residues. CDR3 DNA: TGTGCCAGCAGTGACTGGGACGCCGTGCATGAGCAGTTCTTC. Encoded protein: CASSDWDAVHEQFF.

This clonotype was detected only a few times. The rearrangement uses TRBV29-1 and TRBJ2-7, with 9 bases aligning to TRBD2. CDR3 length: 15 residues. Germline V CDR1 and CDR2: SQVTM, ANQGSEA. V lost 1 base and J lost 6; bases outside the gene matches: 10. CDR3: CSVEGFGAGGLEQYF. The DNA of the CDR3 is TGCAGCGTTGAAGGCTTTGGAGCGGGAGGACTCGAGCAGTACTTC.

The chain joins TRBV4-1 to TRBJ2-7, with a possible D match to TRBD1 (5 bases). Germline CDR1 is MGHRA and CDR2 is YSYEKL. Trimming took 1 base from V and 1 from J, leaving 8 bases between them. CDR3 length equals 14 residues. Here the CDR3 reads CASSQGKGSYEQYF. CDR3 in DNA: TGCGCCAGCAGCCAAGGGAAGGGGTCCTACGAGCAGTACTTC.

V is TRBV29-1 and J is TRBJ2-1; D gene ambiguous. CDR1 and CDR2 (germline): SQVTM, ANQGSEA. The CDR3 has 11 amino acids. V gave up 8 bases and J gave up 3 bases, with 8 bases separating them. CDR3 sequence (DNA): TGCAGCTTGGGGTTCTACAATGAGCAGTTCTTC. This gives the protein CSLGFYNEQFF.

The chain employs TRBV3-1 and TRBJ2-1; tentatively, D is TRBD2 (5 bases). The CDR3 length is 17 residues. Germline V gives CDR1 LGHDT, CDR2 YNNKEL (reference sequence). V was cut by 0 bases and J by 2 bases, with 14 bases left in between. In DNA, the CDR3 is TGTGCCAGCAGCCAAGATTGGGCGGGTCCCGCCTACAATGAGCAGTTCTTC. Encoded protein: CASSQDWAGPAYNEQFF.

This clonotype has just one count. J is TRBJ1-2 and V is TRBV20-1, with no clear D. V was shortened by 0 bases and J by 3 bases, with 8 bases between the two germline ends. Germline lookup yields CDR1 DFQATT and CDR2 SNEGSKA (reference sequence). The CDR3 totals 13 residues. CDR3 nucleotide sequence: TGCAGTGCTAGAGATCCGGGGTACTATGGCTACACCTTC. Amino acids: CSARDPGYYGYTF.